Sequencing of this T cell receptor (beta chain) was carried out in a study of blood T cell repertoires in COVID-19. V dropped 4 bases and J dropped 5; count of bases not matched to a gene: 13. From germline, CDR1 is SGDLS and CDR2 YYNGEE. This CDR3 comprises 16 residues. TCRdb keeps only in-frame clones here, not all; method: immunoSEQ multiplex PCR. The sample has more than 85,000 clones, about 85% seen once. The clonotype comes from a man between 65 and 79 years old with acute or convalescent COVID-19. The V call is TRBV9, the J call TRBJ2-5; 8 nucleotides line up with TRBD1. Sequencing was done on a sample of peripheral blood. The CDR3 spells CASSPPSVTGVETQYF. The CDR3 region has the DNA TGTGCCAGCAGCCCACCGAGTGTGACAGGGGTCGAGACCCAGTACTTC.